This T cell receptor (beta chain) was documented in a study of shared clonotypes between healthy human individuals. About the study: Used for every donor were three CD4 naive, three CD4 memory, two CD8 naive and one CD8 memory plate.

It was at deep level that the assay was run. TCRdb keeps only in-frame clones here, not all; method: immunoSEQ multiplex PCR. The data hold 2 million to 3 million clones, with roughly 93% observed a single time. As to this clone: The antigen remains unidentified.

Overall study findings and caveats: In contrast to clonotypes shared by all four donors, non-shared clonotypes had lower generation probabilities.

The origin of this receptor is a man younger than 35 in good health. Some clones in this sample may be carry-over from other donors' samples. Sequencing was performed on naive CD4+ T cells from PBMCs. The subset was: CD45RA+ positively selected.

This chain's CDR3 is CASSLVQGSSYNEQFF. As DNA, the CDR3 is TGTGCCAGCAGCTTAGTGCAGGGTAGCTCCTACAATGAGCAGTTCTTC. The chain couples TRBV7-9 to TRBJ2-1; TRBD1 is a possible D gene (5 bases). The CDR3 sequence is 16 residues long. The germline gives CDR1 SEHNR, CDR2 FQNEAQ (reference sequence). Trimming stripped 1 base from V and 0 bases from J, with 10 bases between.